The entry that follows covers one T cell receptor beta chain sequence. The count of this clone is one. It has no known antigen specificity. It has no much larger one-base neighbor in the sample; base qualities were not kept. Library method: the immunoSEQ multiplex PCR assay. TCRdb re-hosts the immuneACCESS table, in-frame sequences only. Its copies lack some clones; in the studies checked, an unresolved V gene accounts for under half of them, and the cause for the rest is not known. The sample table records some 60,000 clones; 90% of these occur just once. Together, the top ten hold approximately 2.3% of the sample. The sample comes from a study of T cell changes during pregnancy in multiple sclerosis (dated 2019 in TCRdb). About the full investigation: The study looked at changes in the T cell repertoire across pregnancy in women with multiple sclerosis.

The CDR3 runs 14 amino acids, cysteine and phenylalanine included. Solely the CDR3 DNA is kept, with 42 bases framed from the first base. The germline V gene encodes CDR1 MNHEY and CDR2 SVGAGI. V is reduced by 8 bases and J by 0 bases, leaving a spacing of 14 bases between them. This TCR came from a female donor in good health, enrolled as a control in a pregnancy study. The sequencing used peripheral blood, collected in the first trimester of pregnancy. The chain is made from TRBV6-5 and TRBJ2-7, with TRBD2 tentatively as D gene (6 bases match). The CDR3 region reads CASRSAGSSYEQYF. Here is the DNA: TGTGCCAGCCGCTCAGCGGGTAGCTCCTACGAGCAGTACTTC.